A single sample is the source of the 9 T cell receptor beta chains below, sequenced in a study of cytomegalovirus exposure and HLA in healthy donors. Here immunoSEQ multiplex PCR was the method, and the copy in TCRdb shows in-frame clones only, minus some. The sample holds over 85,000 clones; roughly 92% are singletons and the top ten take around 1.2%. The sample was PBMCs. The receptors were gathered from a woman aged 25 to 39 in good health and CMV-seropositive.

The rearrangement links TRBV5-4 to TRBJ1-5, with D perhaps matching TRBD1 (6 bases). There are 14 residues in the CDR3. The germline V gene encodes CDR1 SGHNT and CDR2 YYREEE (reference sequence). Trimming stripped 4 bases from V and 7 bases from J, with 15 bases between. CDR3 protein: CASSMGGPGQPQHF. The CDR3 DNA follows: TGTGCCAGCAGCATGGGGGGGCCGGGGCAGCCCCAGCATTTT.

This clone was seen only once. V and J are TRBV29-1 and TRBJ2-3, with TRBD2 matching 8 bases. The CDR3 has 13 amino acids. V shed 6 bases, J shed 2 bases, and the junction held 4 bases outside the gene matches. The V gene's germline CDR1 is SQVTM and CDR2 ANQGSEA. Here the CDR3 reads CSVVSGNTDTQYF. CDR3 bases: TGCAGCGTCGTTAGCGGGAACACAGATACGCAGTATTTT.

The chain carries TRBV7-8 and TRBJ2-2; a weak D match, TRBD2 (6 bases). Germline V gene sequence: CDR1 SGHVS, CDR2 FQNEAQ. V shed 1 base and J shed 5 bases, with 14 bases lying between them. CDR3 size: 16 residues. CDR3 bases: TGTGCCAGCAGCTTAGTTCCGGCAGGGAGGACCGGGGAGCTGTTTTTT. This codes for CASSLVPAGRTGELFF.

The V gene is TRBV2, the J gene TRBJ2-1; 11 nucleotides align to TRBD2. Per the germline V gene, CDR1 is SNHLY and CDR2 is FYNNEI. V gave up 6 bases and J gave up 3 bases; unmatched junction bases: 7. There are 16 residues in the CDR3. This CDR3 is CASRRSGTSGYNEQFF. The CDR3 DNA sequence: TGTGCCAGCAGAAGGTCGGGGACTAGCGGCTACAATGAGCAGTTCTTC.

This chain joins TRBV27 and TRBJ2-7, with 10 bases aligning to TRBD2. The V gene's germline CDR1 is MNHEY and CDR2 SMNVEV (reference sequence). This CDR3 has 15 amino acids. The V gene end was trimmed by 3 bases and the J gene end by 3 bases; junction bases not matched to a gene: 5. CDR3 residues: CASSFSLAGDYEQYF. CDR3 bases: TGTGCCAGCAGTTTCAGTCTAGCGGGAGACTACGAGCAGTACTTC.

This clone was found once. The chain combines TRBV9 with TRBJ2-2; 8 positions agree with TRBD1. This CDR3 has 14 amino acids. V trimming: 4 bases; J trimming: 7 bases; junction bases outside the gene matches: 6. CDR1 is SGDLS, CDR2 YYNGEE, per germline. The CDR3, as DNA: TGTGCCAGCAGCCCCCGGACAGGGAACGGGGAGCTGTTTTTT. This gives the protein CASSPRTGNGELFF.

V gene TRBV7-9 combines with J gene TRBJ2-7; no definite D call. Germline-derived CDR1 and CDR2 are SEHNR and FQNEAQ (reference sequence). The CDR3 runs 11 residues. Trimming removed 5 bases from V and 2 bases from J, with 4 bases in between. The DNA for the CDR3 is TGTGCCAGCAGCCTAACCTACGAGCAGTACTTC. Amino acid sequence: CASSLTYEQYF.

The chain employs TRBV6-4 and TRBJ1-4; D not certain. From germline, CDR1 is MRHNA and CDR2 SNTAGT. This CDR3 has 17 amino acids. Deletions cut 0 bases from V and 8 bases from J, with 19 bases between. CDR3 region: CASSDSRVRLTSEKLFF. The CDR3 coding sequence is TGTGCCAGCAGTGACTCCCGTGTTAGACTTACTAGCGAAAAACTGTTTTTT.

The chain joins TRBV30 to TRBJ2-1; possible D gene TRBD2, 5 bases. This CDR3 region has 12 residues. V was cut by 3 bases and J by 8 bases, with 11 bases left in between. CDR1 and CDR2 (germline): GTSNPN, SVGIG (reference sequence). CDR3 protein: CAWRDSFDEQFF. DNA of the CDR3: TGTGCCTGGAGGGACTCCTTCGATGAGCAGTTCTTC.